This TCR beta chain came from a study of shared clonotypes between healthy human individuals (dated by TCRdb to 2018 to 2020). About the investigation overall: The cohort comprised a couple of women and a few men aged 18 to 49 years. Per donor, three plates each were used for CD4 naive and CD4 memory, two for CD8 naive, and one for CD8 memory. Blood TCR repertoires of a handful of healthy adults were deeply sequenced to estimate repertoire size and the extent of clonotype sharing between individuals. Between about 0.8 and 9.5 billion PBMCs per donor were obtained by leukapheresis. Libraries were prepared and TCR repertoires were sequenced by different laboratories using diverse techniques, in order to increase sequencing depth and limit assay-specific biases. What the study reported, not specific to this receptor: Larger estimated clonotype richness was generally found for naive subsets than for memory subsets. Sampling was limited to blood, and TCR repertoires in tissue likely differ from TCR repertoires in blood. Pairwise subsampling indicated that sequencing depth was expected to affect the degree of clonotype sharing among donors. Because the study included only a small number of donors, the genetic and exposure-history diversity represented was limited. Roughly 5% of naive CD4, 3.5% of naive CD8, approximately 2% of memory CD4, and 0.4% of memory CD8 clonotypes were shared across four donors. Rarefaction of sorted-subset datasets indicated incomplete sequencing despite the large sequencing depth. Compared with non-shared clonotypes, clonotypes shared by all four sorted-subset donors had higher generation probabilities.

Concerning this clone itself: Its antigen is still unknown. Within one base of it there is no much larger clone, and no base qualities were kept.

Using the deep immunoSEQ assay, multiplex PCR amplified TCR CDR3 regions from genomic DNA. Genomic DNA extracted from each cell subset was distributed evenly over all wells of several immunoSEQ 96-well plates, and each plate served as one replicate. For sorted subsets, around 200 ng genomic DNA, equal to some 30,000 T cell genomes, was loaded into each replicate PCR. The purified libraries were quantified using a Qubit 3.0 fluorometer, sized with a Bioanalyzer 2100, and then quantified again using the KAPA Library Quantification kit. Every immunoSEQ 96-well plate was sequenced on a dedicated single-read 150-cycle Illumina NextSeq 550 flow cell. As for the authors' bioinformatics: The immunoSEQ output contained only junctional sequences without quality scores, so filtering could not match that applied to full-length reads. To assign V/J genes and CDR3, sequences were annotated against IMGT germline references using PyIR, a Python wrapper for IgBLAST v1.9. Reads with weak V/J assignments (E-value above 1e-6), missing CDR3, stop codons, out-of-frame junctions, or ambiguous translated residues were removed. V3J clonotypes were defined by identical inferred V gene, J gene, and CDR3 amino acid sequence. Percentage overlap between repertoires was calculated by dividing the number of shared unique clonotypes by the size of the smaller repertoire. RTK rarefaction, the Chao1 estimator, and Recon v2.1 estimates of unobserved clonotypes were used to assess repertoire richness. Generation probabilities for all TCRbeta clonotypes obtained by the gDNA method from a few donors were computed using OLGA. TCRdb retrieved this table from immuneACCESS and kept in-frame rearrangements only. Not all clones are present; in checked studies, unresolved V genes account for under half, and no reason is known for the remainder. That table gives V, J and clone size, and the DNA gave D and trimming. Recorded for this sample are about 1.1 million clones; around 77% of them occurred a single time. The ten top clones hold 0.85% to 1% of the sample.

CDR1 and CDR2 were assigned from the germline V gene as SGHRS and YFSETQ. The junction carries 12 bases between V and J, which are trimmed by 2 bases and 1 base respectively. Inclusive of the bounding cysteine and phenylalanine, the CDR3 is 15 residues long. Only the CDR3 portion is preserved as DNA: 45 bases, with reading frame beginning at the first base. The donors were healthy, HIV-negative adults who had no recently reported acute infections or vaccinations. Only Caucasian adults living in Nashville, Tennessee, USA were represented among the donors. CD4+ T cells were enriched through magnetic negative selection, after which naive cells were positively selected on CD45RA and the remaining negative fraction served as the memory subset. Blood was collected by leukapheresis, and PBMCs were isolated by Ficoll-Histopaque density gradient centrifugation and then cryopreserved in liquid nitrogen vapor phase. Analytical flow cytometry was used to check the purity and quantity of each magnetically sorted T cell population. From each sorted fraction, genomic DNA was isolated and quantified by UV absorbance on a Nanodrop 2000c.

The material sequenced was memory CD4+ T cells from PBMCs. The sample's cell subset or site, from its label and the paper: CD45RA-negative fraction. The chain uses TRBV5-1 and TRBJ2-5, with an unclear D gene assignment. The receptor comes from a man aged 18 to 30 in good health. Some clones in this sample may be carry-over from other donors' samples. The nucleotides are TGCGCCAGCAGCTTCAACCCTAACCGCCAAGAGACCCAGTACTTC. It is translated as CASSFNPNRQETQYF.